This T cell receptor beta chain came from a study of cytomegalovirus exposure and HLA in healthy donors. Study information: Unique TCR beta sequences numbering over 100 million came from 150 million to 200 million T cells in an earlier analysis. Most genotyped donors, over 70% of about 430, had Caucasian-associated genetic ancestry.

Whole-study results and caveats: Among donors in an Asian-associated ancestry cluster, a later analysis reportedly found fewer N-insertions than the roughly 700-donor mean.

Germline CDR1 is SGDLS and CDR2 is YYNGEE. The junction had 4 bases not matched to a gene; V was cut back by 5 bases and J by 4 bases. This CDR3 contains 13 residues. Worth noting for this clone: Its antigen is still unknown.

The study ran its PCR with 60 Vbeta and 13 Jbeta primers. Sequencing was performed with immunoSEQ multiplex PCR; in TCRdb, only in-frame clones are kept and a portion is missing. The data contain approximately 180,000 clones, roughly 87% of them singletons. V usage is TRBV9 and J usage is TRBJ1-2, with TRBD1 matching 8 bases. The receptor was derived from a girl under three years old in good health and CMV-seronegative. Sequenced: PBMCs. CDR3 in amino acids: CASRDTGGYGYTF. DNA of the CDR3: TGTGCCAGCAGAGATACAGGGGGCTATGGCTACACCTTC.